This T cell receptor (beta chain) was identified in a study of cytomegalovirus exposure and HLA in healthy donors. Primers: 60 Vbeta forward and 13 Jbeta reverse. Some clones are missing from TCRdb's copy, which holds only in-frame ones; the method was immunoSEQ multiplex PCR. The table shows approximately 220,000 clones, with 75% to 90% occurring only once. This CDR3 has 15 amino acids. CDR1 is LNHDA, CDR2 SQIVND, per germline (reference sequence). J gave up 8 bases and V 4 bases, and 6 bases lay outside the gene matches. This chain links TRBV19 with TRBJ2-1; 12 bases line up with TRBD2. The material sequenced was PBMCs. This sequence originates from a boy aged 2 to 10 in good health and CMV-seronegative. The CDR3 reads CASSTLAGGLYEQFF. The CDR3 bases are TGTGCCAGTAGTACCCTAGCGGGGGGGTTATATGAGCAGTTCTTC.